The 22 T cell receptor beta chains below come from one sample, sequenced in a study of T cell responses to AZD1222 COVID-19 vaccine. Method: immunoSEQ multiplex PCR; TCRdb's copy keeps in-frame clones and lacks some. The top ten clones hold around 15% of a sample with about 100,000 clones, around nine tenths of them seen once. Specimen: peripheral blood, collected on day 0 of AZD1222 vaccination. Receptor source: an adult in good health.

The J gene is TRBJ1-5, the V gene TRBV6-5, with D tentatively TRBD1 (5 bases). V was trimmed by 7 bases and J by 7 bases, leaving 20 bases between them. The CDR3 has 15 residues. Germline-derived CDR1 and CDR2 are MNHEY and SVGAGI. This CDR3 reads CASNVIGGIGQPQHF. In nucleotides, the CDR3 is TGTGCCAGCAATGTCATTGGGGGGATCGGGCAGCCCCAGCATTTT.

V is TRBV5-1 and J is TRBJ2-2, with D unclear. This CDR3 region has 16 residues. The germline V and J ends were trimmed by 4 bases and 7 bases, with 20 bases remaining between them. Germline V gives CDR1 SGHRS, CDR2 YFSETQ. The CDR3 DNA sequence: TGCGCCAGCAGCCTCCGCGCGTCCAAGAGAAACGGGGAGCTGTTTTTT. Protein sequence: CASSLRASKRNGELFF.

The chain joins TRBV7-8 to TRBJ1-6, with D hard to call. Between the trimmed V and J ends, which lost 3 bases and 7 bases, there was a span of 4 bases. The CDR3 runs to 12 residues. CDR1 and CDR2 (germline): SGHVS, FQNEAQ. The CDR3: CASSFRNSPLHF. CDR3 sequence (DNA): TGTGCCAGCAGCTTCAGGAATTCACCCCTCCACTTT.

This rearrangement joins TRBV13 to TRBJ1-6; D gene ambiguous. The V and J ends lost 3 bases and 0 bases respectively, with 9 bases between them. This CDR3 has 16 residues. Germline CDR1 PRHDT, CDR2 FYEKMQ (reference sequence). In DNA, the CDR3 is TGTGCCAGCAGCTTCGGGTTAAGCTCCTATAATTCACCCCTCCACTTT. The encoded protein is CASSFGLSSYNSPLHF.

V is TRBV6-1 and J is TRBJ1-1, with 11 bases fitting TRBD1. CDR1 MNHNS and CDR2 SASEGT come from the germline V gene. V trimming: 0 bases; J trimming: 2 bases; junction bases outside the gene matches: 8. The CDR3 has 18 residues. The CDR3 loop is CASSEALLGTGGNTEAFF. The CDR3 nucleotides are TGTGCCAGCAGTGAAGCGCTTCTCGGGACAGGGGGAAACACTGAAGCTTTCTTT.

V gene TRBV25-1 combines with J gene TRBJ1-1; no clear D gene. V was shortened by 4 bases and J by 4 bases, with 7 bases between the two germline ends. Germline loops: CDR1 MGHDK, CDR2 SYGVNS. The CDR3 runs to 12 residues. CDR3 bases: TGTGCCAGCAGTGTAGGGCCCACTGAAGCTTTCTTT. Residues: CASSVGPTEAFF.

This chain joins TRBV10-3 and TRBJ2-7; TRBD2 matches 13 bases. Trimming removed 6 bases from V and 6 bases from J; junction bases left unmatched: 5. This CDR3 spans 14 amino acids. Germline V gene data show CDR1 as ENHRY and CDR2 as SYGVKD. CDR3 DNA sequence: TGTGCCATCAGCCGACTAGCGGGAGGAGGCGAGCAGTACTTC. It is translated as CAISRLAGGGEQYF.

The V gene is TRBV6-5, the J gene TRBJ1-5; D possibly corresponds to TRBD1 (6 bases). The CDR3 is 14 residues long. V dropped 5 bases and J dropped 5 bases, with 13 bases sitting between them. Germline-derived CDR1 and CDR2 are MNHEY and SVGAGI. CDR3 DNA: TGTGCCAGCAGTACGTGGGGGGGGCATCAGCCCCAGCATTTT. Its translation is CASSTWGGHQPQHF.

The J gene is TRBJ1-2, the V gene TRBV9, with D possibly matching TRBD1 (5 bases). This CDR3 comprises 13 residues. In germline, CDR1 is SGDLS, CDR2 YYNGEE. The V and J ends lost 2 bases and 2 bases respectively, with 7 bases between them. Here the CDR3 reads CASSVSGNYGYTF. Written as DNA, the CDR3 is TGTGCCAGCAGCGTTTCAGGGAACTATGGCTACACCTTC.

J is TRBJ2-2 and V is TRBV9, with 7 bases identical to TRBD1. The V segment lost 4 bases and the J segment 7 bases; nucleotides outside the gene matches: 7. The CDR3 runs 14 residues. Germline V gene sequence: CDR1 SGDLS, CDR2 YYNGEE. The CDR3 sequence is CASSTQTGIGELFF. CDR3 in DNA: TGTGCCAGCAGCACACAGACAGGGATCGGGGAGCTGTTTTTT.

This chain joins TRBV6-1 and TRBJ2-7, with D hard to call. This CDR3 is built from 14 residues. V lost 3 bases to trimming and J lost 0 bases, with 9 bases between them. Germline V gene lookup returns CDR1 MNHNS and CDR2 SASEGT. DNA of the CDR3: TGTGCCAGCAGTGAGTATGGGGACTCCTACGAGCAGTACTTC. The encoded protein is CASSEYGDSYEQYF.

This sequence joins TRBV14 and TRBJ2-2, with 8 bases fitting TRBD2. This CDR3 is built from 18 residues. Trimming removed 4 bases from V and 2 bases from J; junction bases left unmatched: 12. CDR1 SGHDN and CDR2 FVKESK come from the germline V gene. CDR3 sequence (DNA): TGTGCCAGCAGCCCGAAACCCTTAGCGGGACTTAACACCGGGGAGCTGTTTTTT. Translating it yields CASSPKPLAGLNTGELFF.

The chain combines TRBV28 with TRBJ2-5; D might be TRBD1 or TRBD2, each matching 5 bases. The CDR3 runs 12 residues. From germline, CDR1 is MDHEN and CDR2 SYDVKM. Trimming cost V 5 bases and J 7 bases, with 11 bases left between them. In nucleotides, the CDR3 is TGTGCCAGCAGTCGGGACGGAGGGACCCAGTACTTC. It yields the protein CASSRDGGTQYF.

The V call is TRBV7-8, the J call TRBJ1-2; D is perhaps TRBD1 (6 bases). The germline V gene encodes CDR1 SGHVS and CDR2 FQNEAQ. The CDR3 spans 16 residues. Trimming stripped 0 bases from V and 4 bases from J, with 15 bases between. The CDR3 spells CASSLARDNLFYGYTF. The CDR3 DNA sequence: TGTGCCAGCAGCTTAGCTCGGGACAACTTATTCTATGGCTACACCTTC.

The rearrangement links TRBV11-2 to TRBJ2-1; D is unresolved. Looked up from germline, CDR1 is SGHAT and CDR2 is FQNNGV. V was cut by 2 bases and J by 10 bases, with 18 bases left in between. This CDR3 region has 15 residues. CDR3 sequence reads: CASSLQWLSGREQFF. DNA for the CDR3: TGTGCCAGCAGCTTACAATGGTTGTCTGGGCGGGAGCAGTTCTTC. The full variable domain, with the rest looked up from reference TRBV11-2 and TRBJ2-1, is EAGVAQSPRYKIIEKRQSVAFWCNPISGHATLYWYQQILGQGPKLLIQFQNNGVVDDSQLPKDRFSAERLKGVDSTLKIQPAKLEDSAVYLCASSLQWLSGREQFFGPGTRLTVL.

This sequence joins TRBV3-1 (or the pseudogene TRBV3-2) and TRBJ2-4; D remains ambiguous. The CDR3 extends over 13 amino acids. The germline CDR1 and CDR2 sequences are LGHDT and YNNKEL (reference sequence). Trimming removed 6 bases from V and 7 bases from J, with 13 bases in between. CDR3 in amino acids: CASRSRYGNIQYF. DNA of the CDR3: TGTGCCAGCAGGTCAAGATATGGTAACATTCAGTACTTC.

This clone was observed a handful of times. The rearrangement uses TRBV6-5 and TRBJ2-7; D is ambiguous. The germline V gene encodes CDR1 MNHEY and CDR2 SVGAGI. With 4 bases removed from V and 5 bases from J, the gap between germline ends came to 21 bases. CDR3 length equals 16 residues. The CDR3 is CASSSSGPLMGHEQYF. The CDR3 DNA reads as TGTGCCAGCAGTTCATCGGGCCCTTTAATGGGCCACGAGCAGTACTTC.

This chain links TRBV3-1 (or the pseudogene TRBV3-2) with TRBJ1-1; TRBD1 matches at 10 bases. Germline CDR1 is LGHDT and CDR2 is YNNKEL (reference sequence). CDR3 length: 14 residues. Losses at the gene ends were 4 bases for V and 6 bases for J; bases not matched to a gene: 5. CDR3 loop: CASSRGTGVPEAFF. Written as DNA, the CDR3 is TGTGCCAGCAGCCGTGGGACAGGGGTCCCTGAAGCTTTCTTT.

J is TRBJ2-2 and V is TRBV24-1, with TRBD1 matching over 9 bases. Losses at the gene ends were 4 bases for V and 9 bases for J; bases not matched to a gene: 8. The CDR3 runs to 15 residues. The V gene's germline CDR1 is KGHDR and CDR2 SFDVKD. The CDR3 loop is CATSDSGQGIRELFF. CDR3 coding DNA: TGTGCCACCAGTGACTCGGGACAGGGTATCAGGGAGCTGTTTTTT.

Here the CDR3 DNA reads TGTGCCAGCAGCTTAGTGAGTGTCGAGACCTCCTATGGCTACACCTTC. It encodes CASSLVSVETSYGYTF. The rearrangement links TRBV7-2 to TRBJ1-2; D remains ambiguous. Germline CDR1 is SGHTA and CDR2 is FQGNSA. Trimming removed 1 base from V and 4 bases from J, with 16 bases in between. The CDR3 has 16 residues.

J is TRBJ2-7 and V is TRBV6-5; TRBD1 might be the D (5 bases). CDR3 size: 15 residues. Germline V lookup: CDR1 MNHEY, CDR2 SVGAGI. V was clipped by 2 bases and J by 0 bases, with 11 bases between them. CDR3 bases: TGTGCCAGCAGTTACGGGCAGGGATCCTCCTACGAGCAGTACTTC. This sequence encodes CASSYGQGSSYEQYF.

The rearrangement uses TRBV29-1 and TRBJ2-1; D remains unclear. Trimming cost V 4 bases and J 4 bases, with 11 bases left between them. The CDR3 contains 13 residues. Germline V lookup: CDR1 SQVTM, CDR2 ANQGSEA. The DNA of the CDR3 is TGCAGCGTTGTCGGTGGGTCTTACAATGAGCAGTTCTTC. As protein: CSVVGGSYNEQFF.